A selection of T cell receptor beta chains follows, all from one sample in a study of T cell responses to AZD1222 COVID-19 vaccine. Using immunoSEQ multiplex PCR, the repertoire was profiled, and TCRdb retains in-frame clones only, with some absent. In the table there are about 140,000 clones, about 94% of which are singletons. Sequenced material: peripheral blood, taken 28 days after the second AZD1222 dose. These receptors came from an adult who received the AZD1222 COVID-19 vaccine. The CDR3 runs from the conserved cysteine through the conserved F or W. The D gene is left open where the match is weak. Rows give clone size only sometimes, using once, few, many, or a class for an expanded clone.

j_call: TRBJ1-6
clone_size: .
d_call: .
v_call: TRBV4-1
cdr3_aa: CASSRDRVINSPLHF
cdr3_nt: TGCGCCAGCAGCCGGGATCGCGTTATTAATTCACCCCTCCACTTT

j_call: TRBJ2-7
clone_size: .
d_call: .
v_call: TRBV19
cdr3_aa: CASSHRPVGRREQYF
cdr3_nt: TGTGCCAGTAGTCACCGGCCGGTGGGGAGGAGGGAGCAGTACTTC

j_call: TRBJ1-3
clone_size: .
d_call: TRBD1
v_call: TRBV28
cdr3_aa: CASRRTGINGNTIYF
cdr3_nt: TGTGCCAGCAGACGGACAGGGATTAACGGAAACACCATATATTTT

j_call: TRBJ2-1
clone_size: .
d_call: .
v_call: TRBV6-5
cdr3_aa: CASSLSLSYNEQFF
cdr3_nt: TGTGCCAGCAGCCTTAGTCTCTCCTACAATGAGCAGTTCTTC

j_call: TRBJ2-1
clone_size: .
d_call: .
v_call: TRBV5-6
cdr3_aa: CASSFGVNNEQFF
cdr3_nt: TGTGCCAGCAGCTTTGGGGTAAACAATGAGCAGTTCTTC

j_call: TRBJ2-7
clone_size: .
d_call: TRBD2
v_call: TRBV10-3
cdr3_aa: CAMSGGDYYEQYF
cdr3_nt: TGTGCCATGAGCGGGGGGGATTACTACGAGCAGTACTTC

j_call: TRBJ1-5
clone_size: .
d_call: .
v_call: TRBV7-2
cdr3_aa: CASSLQDGNQPQHF
cdr3_nt: TGTGCCAGCAGTCTACAGGACGGCAATCAGCCCCAGCATTTT

j_call: TRBJ1-2
clone_size: few
d_call: .
v_call: TRBV7-6
cdr3_aa: CASSPRNGGYGYTF
cdr3_nt: TGTGCCAGCAGCCCTCGGAACGGGGGCTATGGCTACACCTTC

j_call: TRBJ2-1
clone_size: .
d_call: TRBD2
v_call: TRBV7-3
cdr3_aa: CASSPLAGRSYNEQFF
cdr3_nt: TGTGCCAGCAGCCCTTTAGCGGGAAGGTCCTACAATGAGCAGTTCTTC

j_call: TRBJ1-2
clone_size: .
d_call: .
v_call: TRBV4-1
cdr3_aa: CASSPGQSYGYTF
cdr3_nt: TGCGCCAGCAGCCCAGGACAGTCCTATGGCTACACCTTC

j_call: TRBJ1-3
clone_size: once
d_call: .
v_call: TRBV4-2
cdr3_aa: CASSQDGGELRNTIYF
cdr3_nt: TGTGCCAGCAGCCAAGACGGGGGTGAATTGAGAAACACCATATATTTT

j_call: TRBJ2-2
clone_size: .
d_call: .
v_call: TRBV12-3/TRBV12-4
cdr3_aa: CASSPGYTGELFF
cdr3_nt: TGTGCCAGCAGTCCGGGGTACACCGGGGAGCTGTTTTTT

j_call: TRBJ2-5
clone_size: .
d_call: TRBD1
v_call: TRBV24-1
cdr3_aa: CATRETGVETQYF
cdr3_nt: TGTGCCACCAGGGAGACAGGGGTCGAGACCCAGTACTTC

j_call: TRBJ1-4
clone_size: .
d_call: .
v_call: TRBV14
cdr3_aa: CASSQLGVANEKLFF
cdr3_nt: TGTGCCAGCAGCCAGCTTGGGGTGGCTAATGAAAAACTGTTTTTT

j_call: TRBJ2-1
clone_size: .
d_call: TRBD1
v_call: TRBV5-8
cdr3_aa: CASSIRQGKRTEQFF
cdr3_nt: TGTGCCAGCAGCATTCGACAGGGGAAGCGGACTGAGCAGTTCTTC

j_call: TRBJ2-5
clone_size: .
d_call: .
v_call: TRBV2
cdr3_aa: CASSVSFRGTEETQYF
cdr3_nt: TGTGCCAGCAGTGTGAGCTTTCGGGGAACGGAGGAGACCCAGTACTTC

j_call: TRBJ2-5
clone_size: .
d_call: .
v_call: TRBV7-3
cdr3_aa: CASSTLGQETQYF
cdr3_nt: TGTGCCAGCAGCACCTTGGGGCAAGAGACCCAGTACTTC

j_call: TRBJ2-7
clone_size: .
d_call: .
v_call: TRBV29-1
cdr3_aa: CSVGSFNEQYF
cdr3_nt: TGCAGCGTCGGGAGCTTCAACGAGCAGTACTTC

j_call: TRBJ1-2
clone_size: .
d_call: .
v_call: TRBV11-2
cdr3_aa: CASSLVLGVHGYTF
cdr3_nt: TGTGCCAGCAGCTTAGTTTTAGGGGTACACGGCTACACCTTC

j_call: TRBJ2-7
clone_size: .
d_call: TRBD1
v_call: TRBV6-5
cdr3_aa: CASRRGTGSSYEQYF
cdr3_nt: TGTGCCAGCAGAAGAGGGACAGGGAGCTCCTACGAGCAGTACTTC

j_call: TRBJ2-7
clone_size: once
d_call: TRBD1
v_call: TRBV15
cdr3_aa: CATRPTGTHEQYF
cdr3_nt: TGTGCCACCAGACCGACAGGGACCCACGAGCAGTACTTC

j_call: TRBJ2-3
clone_size: .
d_call: .
v_call: TRBV19
cdr3_aa: CASSIRGGPGDTQYF
cdr3_nt: TGTGCCAGTAGTATTAGGGGGGGCCCTGGAGATACGCAGTATTTT

j_call: TRBJ1-1
clone_size: .
d_call: TRBD1
v_call: TRBV4-2
cdr3_aa: CASSREGAAADTEAFF
cdr3_nt: TGTGCCAGCAGCCGAGAGGGGGCCGCGGCGGACACTGAAGCTTTCTTT

j_call: TRBJ2-1
clone_size: .
d_call: TRBD2
v_call: TRBV11-3
cdr3_aa: CASSLDSGSSSYNEQFF
cdr3_nt: TGTGCCAGCAGCTTAGATAGCGGGAGTTCGTCCTACAATGAGCAGTTCTTC

j_call: TRBJ2-2
clone_size: .
d_call: TRBD1
v_call: TRBV5-4
cdr3_aa: CASSSGQGAGTGELFF
cdr3_nt: TGTGCCAGCAGCTCCGGACAGGGGGCAGGCACCGGGGAGCTGTTTTTT

j_call: TRBJ2-3
clone_size: .
d_call: .
v_call: TRBV10-3
cdr3_aa: CAISEGLATDTQYF
cdr3_nt: TGTGCCATCAGTGAGGGGCTAGCCACAGATACGCAGTATTTT

j_call: TRBJ2-2
clone_size: once
d_call: .
v_call: TRBV4-3
cdr3_aa: CASSQVRGPRTGELFF
cdr3_nt: TGCGCCAGCAGCCAAGTGAGGGGACCTAGGACCGGGGAGCTGTTTTTT